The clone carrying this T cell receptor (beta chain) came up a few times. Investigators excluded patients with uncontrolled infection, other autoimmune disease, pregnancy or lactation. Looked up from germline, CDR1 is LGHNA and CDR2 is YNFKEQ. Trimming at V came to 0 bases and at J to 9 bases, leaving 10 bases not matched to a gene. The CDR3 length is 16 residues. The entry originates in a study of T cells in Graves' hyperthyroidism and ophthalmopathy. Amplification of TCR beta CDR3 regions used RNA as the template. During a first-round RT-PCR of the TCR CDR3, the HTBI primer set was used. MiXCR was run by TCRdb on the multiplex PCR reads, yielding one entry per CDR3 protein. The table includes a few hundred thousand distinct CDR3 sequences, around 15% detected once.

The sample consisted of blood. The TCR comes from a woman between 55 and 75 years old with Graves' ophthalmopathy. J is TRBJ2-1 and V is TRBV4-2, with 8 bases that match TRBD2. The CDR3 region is CASSQDSSGSLGEQFF. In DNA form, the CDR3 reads TGTGCCAGCAGCCAAGATTCCAGCGGGAGTCTCGGTGAGCAGTTCTTC.